This T cell receptor beta chain stems from a study of technical replicates of blood from several donors. Clones were read by immunoSEQ multiplex PCR, and TCRdb kept only the in-frame ones, dropping some. Counted here are 65,000 to 95,000 clones, approximately 97% occurring once; the ten biggest clones make up roughly 0.3%. Germline-derived CDR1 and CDR2 are SGHTA and FQGTGA. CDR3 length equals 15 residues. V lost 3 bases to trimming and J lost 3 bases, with 12 bases between them. The sequence was obtained from a human donor in good health. The sequencing sample was made of T cells isolated from PBMCs. The chain combines TRBV7-3 with TRBJ2-1; D is possibly TRBD1 (5 bases). The CDR3 reads CASSLFMGLYNEQFF. CDR3 coding DNA: TGTGCCAGCAGCTTGTTTATGGGGCTCTACAATGAGCAGTTCTTC.